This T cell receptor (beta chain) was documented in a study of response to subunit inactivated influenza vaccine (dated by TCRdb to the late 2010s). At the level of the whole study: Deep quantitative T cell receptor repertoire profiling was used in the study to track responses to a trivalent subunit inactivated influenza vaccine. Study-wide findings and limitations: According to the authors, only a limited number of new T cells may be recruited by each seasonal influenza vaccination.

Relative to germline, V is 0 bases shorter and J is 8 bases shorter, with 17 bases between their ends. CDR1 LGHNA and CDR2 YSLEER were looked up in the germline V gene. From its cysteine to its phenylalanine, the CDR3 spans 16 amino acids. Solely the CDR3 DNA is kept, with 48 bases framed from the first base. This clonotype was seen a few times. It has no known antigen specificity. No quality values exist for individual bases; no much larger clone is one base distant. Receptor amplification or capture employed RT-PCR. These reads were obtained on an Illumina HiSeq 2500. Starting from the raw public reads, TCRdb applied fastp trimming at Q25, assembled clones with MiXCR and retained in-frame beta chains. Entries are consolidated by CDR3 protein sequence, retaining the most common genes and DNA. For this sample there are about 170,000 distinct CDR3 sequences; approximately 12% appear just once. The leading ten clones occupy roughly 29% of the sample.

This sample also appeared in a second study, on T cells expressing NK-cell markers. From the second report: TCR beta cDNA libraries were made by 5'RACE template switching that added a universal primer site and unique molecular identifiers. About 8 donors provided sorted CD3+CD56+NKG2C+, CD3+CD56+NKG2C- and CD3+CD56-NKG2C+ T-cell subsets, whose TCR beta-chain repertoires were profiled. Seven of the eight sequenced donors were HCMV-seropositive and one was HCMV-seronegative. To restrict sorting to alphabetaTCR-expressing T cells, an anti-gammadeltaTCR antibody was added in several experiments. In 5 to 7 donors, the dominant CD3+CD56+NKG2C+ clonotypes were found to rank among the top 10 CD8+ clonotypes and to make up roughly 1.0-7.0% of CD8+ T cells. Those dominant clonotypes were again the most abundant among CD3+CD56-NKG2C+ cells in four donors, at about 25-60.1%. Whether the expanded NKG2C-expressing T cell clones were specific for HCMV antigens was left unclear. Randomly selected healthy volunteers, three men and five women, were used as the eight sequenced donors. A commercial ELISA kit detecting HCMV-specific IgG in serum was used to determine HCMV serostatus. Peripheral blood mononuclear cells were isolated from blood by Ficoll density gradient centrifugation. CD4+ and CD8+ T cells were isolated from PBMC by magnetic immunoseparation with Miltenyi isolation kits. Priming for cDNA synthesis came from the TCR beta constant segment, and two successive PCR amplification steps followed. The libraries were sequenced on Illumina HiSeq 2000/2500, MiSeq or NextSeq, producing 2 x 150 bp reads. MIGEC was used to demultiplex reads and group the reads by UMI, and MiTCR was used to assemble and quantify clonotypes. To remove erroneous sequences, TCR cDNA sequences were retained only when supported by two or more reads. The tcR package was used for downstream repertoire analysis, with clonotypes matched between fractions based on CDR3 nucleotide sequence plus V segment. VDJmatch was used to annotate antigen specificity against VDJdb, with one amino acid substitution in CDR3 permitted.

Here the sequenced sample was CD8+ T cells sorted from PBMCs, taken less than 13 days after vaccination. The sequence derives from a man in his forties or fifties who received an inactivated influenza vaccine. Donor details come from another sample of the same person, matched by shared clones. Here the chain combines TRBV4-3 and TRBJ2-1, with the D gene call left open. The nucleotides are TGCGCCAGCAGCCAAGATTCAGGATCTATAATGCATGAGCAGTTCTTC. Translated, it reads CASSQDSGSIMHEQFF.